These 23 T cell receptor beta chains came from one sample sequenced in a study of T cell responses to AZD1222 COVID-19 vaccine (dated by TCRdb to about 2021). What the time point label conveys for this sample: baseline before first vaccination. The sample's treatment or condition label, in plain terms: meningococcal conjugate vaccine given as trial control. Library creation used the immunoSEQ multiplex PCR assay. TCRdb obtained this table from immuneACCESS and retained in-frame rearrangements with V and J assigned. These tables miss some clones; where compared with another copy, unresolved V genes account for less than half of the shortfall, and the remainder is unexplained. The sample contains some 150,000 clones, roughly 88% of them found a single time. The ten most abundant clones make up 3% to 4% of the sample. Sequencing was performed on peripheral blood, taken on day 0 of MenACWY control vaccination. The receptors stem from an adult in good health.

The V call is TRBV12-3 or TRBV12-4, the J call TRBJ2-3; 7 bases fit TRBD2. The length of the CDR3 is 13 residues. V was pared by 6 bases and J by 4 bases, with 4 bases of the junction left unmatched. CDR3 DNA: TGTGCCAGCAGAAGGGCGGGGGCAGATACGCAGTATTTT. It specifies CASRRAGADTQYF.

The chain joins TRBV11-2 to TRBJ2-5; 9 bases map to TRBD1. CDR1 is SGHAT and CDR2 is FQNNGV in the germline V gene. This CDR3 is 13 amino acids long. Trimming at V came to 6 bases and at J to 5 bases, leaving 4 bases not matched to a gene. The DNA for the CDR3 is TGTGCCAGCAGGGGACAGGGAGGGGAGACCCAGTACTTC. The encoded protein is CASRGQGGETQYF.

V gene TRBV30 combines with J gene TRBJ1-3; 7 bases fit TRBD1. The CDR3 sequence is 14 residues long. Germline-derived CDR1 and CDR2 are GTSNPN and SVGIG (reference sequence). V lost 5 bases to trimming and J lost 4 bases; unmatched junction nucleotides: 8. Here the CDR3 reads CAWLDRAYGNTIYF. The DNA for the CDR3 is TGTGCCTGGCTTGACAGGGCTTACGGAAACACCATATATTTT.

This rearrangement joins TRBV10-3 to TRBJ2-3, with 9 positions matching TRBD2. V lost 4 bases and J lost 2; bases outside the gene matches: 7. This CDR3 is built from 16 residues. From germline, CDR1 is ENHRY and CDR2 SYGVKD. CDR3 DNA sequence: TGTGCCATCAGTGCCCAGCGGGGGGCCCTCACAGATACGCAGTATTTT. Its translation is CAISAQRGALTDTQYF.

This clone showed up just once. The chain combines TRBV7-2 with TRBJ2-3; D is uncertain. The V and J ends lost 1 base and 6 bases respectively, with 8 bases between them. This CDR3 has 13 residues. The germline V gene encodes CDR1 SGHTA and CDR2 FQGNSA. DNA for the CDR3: TGTGCCAGCAGCTTAGAGGCGACGGATACGCAGTATTTT. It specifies CASSLEATDTQYF.

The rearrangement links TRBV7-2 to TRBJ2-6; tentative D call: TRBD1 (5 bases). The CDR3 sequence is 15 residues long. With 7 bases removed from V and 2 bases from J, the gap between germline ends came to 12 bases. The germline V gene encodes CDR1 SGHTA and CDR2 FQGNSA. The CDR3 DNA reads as TGTGCCAGCACAAAACAGGTTACTGGGGCCAACGTCCTGACTTTC. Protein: CASTKQVTGANVLTF.

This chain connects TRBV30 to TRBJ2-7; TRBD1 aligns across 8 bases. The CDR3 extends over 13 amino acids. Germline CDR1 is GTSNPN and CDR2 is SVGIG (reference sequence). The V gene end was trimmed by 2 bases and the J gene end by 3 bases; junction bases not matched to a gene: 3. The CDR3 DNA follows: TGTGCCTGGAGTCCCGACAGGGGCTACGAGCAGTACTTC. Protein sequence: CAWSPDRGYEQYF.

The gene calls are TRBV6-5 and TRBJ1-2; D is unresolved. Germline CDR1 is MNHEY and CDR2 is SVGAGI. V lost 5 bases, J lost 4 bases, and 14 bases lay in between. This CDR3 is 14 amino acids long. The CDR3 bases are TGTGCCAGCAGTCGACTCTCCTATGGCTATGGCTACACCTTC. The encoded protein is CASSRLSYGYGYTF.

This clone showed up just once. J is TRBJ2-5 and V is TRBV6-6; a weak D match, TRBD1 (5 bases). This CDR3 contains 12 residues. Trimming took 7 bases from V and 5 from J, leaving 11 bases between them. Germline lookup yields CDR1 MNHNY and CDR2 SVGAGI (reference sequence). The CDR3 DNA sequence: TGTGCCAGCATTTCCAGGGCCGAGACCCAGTACTTC. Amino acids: CASISRAETQYF.

The CDR3 DNA sequence: TGTGCCAGCAGCCGGGAGAGGGTAAATTCACCCCTCCACTTT. This translates into CASSRERVNSPLHF. The chain joins TRBV7-8 to TRBJ1-6; D gene uncertain. The CDR3 extends over 14 amino acids. The ends were cut back, 5 bases at V and 7 bases at J, with 12 bases in the middle. Per germline, CDR1 SGHVS and CDR2 FQNEAQ.

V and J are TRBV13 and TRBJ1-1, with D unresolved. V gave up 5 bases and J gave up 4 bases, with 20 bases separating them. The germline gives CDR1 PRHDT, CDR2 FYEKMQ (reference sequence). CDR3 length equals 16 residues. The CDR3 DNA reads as TGTGCCAGCAGCGAACCGGGGAAGGTCAAGGGCACTGAAGCTTTCTTT. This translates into CASSEPGKVKGTEAFF.

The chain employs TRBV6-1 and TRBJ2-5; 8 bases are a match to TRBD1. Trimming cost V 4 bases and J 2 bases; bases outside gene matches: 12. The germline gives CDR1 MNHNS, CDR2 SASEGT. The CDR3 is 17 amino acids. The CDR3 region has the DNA TGTGCCAGCAGTGCGAGCAGGGGGCTCCCTGGACAAGAGACCCAGTACTTC. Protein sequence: CASSASRGLPGQETQYF.

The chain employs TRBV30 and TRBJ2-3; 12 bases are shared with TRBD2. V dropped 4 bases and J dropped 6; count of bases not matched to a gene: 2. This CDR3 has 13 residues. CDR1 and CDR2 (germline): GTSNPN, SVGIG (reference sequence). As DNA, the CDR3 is TGTGCCTGGATAACTAGCGGGGGGGATACGCAGTATTTT. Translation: CAWITSGGDTQYF.

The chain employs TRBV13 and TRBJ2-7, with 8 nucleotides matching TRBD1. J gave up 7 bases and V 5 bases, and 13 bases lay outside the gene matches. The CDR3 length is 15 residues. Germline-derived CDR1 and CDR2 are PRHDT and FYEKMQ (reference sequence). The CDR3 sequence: CASSPGQGHRYEQYF. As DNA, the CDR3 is TGTGCCAGCAGCCCAGGACAGGGCCATCGGTATGAGCAGTACTTC.

The CDR3 region is CASSPFSDGENTEAFF. CDR3 bases: TGTGCCAGCAGTCCCTTTTCGGACGGAGAGAACACTGAAGCTTTCTTT. The chain carries TRBV28 and TRBJ1-1; D gene uncertain. Per the germline V gene, CDR1 is MDHEN and CDR2 is SYDVKM. The CDR3 length is 16 residues. The V end lost 5 bases, the J end lost 1 base, and 17 bases lay between the germline ends.

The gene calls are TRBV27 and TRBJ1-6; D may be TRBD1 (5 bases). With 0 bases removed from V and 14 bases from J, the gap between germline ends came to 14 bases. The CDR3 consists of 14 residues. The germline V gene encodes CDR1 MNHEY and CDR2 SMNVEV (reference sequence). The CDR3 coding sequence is TGTGCCAGCAGTTTATCGACCAGGGTCGGCACCCTCCACTTT. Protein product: CASSLSTRVGTLHF.

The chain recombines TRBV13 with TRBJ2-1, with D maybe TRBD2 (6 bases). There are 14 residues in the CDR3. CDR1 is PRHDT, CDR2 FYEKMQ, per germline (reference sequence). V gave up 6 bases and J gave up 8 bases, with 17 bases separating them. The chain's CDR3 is CASRIGWEDHEQFF. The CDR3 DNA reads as TGTGCCAGCAGGATAGGTTGGGAGGATCATGAGCAGTTCTTC.

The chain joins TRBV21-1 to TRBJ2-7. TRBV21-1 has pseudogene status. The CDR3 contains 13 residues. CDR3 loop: CASSKESSYEQYF. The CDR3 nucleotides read TGTGCCAGCAGCAAAGAAAGCTCCTACGAGCAGTACTTC.

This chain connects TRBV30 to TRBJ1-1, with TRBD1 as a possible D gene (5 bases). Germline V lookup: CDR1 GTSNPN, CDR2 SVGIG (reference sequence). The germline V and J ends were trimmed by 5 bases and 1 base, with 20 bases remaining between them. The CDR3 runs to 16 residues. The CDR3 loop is CAWDQAGYRANTEAFF. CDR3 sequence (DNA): TGTGCCTGGGACCAGGCAGGGTATCGAGCGAACACTGAAGCTTTCTTT.

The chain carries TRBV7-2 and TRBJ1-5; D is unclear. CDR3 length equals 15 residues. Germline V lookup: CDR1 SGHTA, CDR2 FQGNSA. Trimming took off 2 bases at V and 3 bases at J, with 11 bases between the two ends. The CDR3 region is CASSLFPGSNQPQHF. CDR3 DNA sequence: TGTGCCAGCAGCTTATTTCCGGGTTCCAATCAGCCCCAGCATTTT.

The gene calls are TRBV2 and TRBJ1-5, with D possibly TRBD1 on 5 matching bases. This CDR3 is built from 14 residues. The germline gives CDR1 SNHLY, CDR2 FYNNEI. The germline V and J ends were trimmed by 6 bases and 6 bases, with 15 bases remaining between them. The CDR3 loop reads CASRGTFMGQPQHF. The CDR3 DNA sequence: TGTGCCAGCAGGGGGACTTTTATGGGTCAGCCCCAGCATTTT.

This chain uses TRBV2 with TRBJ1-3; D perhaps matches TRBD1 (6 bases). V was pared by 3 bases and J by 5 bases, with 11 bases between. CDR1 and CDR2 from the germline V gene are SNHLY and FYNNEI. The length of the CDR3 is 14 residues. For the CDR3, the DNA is TGTGCCAGCAGTGACGGGGACAAAAGAAACACCATATATTTT. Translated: CASSDGDKRNTIYF.

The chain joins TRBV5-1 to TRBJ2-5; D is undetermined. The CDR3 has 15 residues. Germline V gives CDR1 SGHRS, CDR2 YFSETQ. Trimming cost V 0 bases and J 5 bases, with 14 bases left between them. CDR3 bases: TGCGCCAGCAGCTTGGGGTTTGGAGAAGGGGAGACCCAGTACTTC. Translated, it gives CASSLGFGEGETQYF.